This record covers a single T cell receptor (beta chain). The data derive from a study of blood T cell repertoires in COVID-19. Study as a whole: The United States, Italy and Spain supplied acute and convalescent COVID-19 samples. T cells, B-cell-depleted T cells, or PBMCs provided the cDNA or gDNA that served as material.

In the study's own analysis: Using reference gene primer amplification, nucleated cell counts were estimated. Sequenced by immunoSEQ multiplex PCR; TCRdb stores in-frame clones only, minus some. From that table come the V and J calls and clone size; the DNA was used to work out D and trimming. This table holds fewer than 200,000 clones, about 75% found once. This clonotype was obtained from a woman in her 70s with acute or convalescent COVID-19. The source material was peripheral blood.

CDR3 region: CASSISGRDTQYF. DNA for the CDR3: TGTGCCAGTAGTATATCGGGTAGAGATACGCAGTATTTT. The chain employs TRBV19 and TRBJ2-3; D unclear. This CDR3 region has 13 residues. V gave up 2 bases and J gave up 5 bases, with 8 bases separating them. Germline CDR1 LNHDA, CDR2 SQIVND (reference sequence).